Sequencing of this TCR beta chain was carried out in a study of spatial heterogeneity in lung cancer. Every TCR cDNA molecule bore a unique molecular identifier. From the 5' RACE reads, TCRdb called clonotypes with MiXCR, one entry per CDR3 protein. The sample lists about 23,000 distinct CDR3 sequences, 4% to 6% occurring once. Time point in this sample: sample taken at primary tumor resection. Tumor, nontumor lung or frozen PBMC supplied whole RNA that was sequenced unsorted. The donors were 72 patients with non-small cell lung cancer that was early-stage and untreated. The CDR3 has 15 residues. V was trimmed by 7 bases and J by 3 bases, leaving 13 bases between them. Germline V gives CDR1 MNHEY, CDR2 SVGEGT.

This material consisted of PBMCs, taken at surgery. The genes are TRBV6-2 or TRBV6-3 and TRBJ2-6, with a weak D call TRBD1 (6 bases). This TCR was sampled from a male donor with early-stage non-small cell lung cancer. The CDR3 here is CASNDRSFGANVLTF. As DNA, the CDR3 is TGTGCCAGCAACGACAGGTCCTTTGGGGCCAACGTCCTGACTTTC.